This T cell receptor (beta chain) comes out of a study of Graves' ophthalmopathy and Graves' hyperthyroidism. The V and J ends lost 5 bases and 3 bases, in that order; junction bases with no gene match: 7. This CDR3 region has 15 residues. The V gene's germline CDR1 is SGHAT and CDR2 FQDESV (reference sequence). Amplified material comprised TCR beta CDR3 regions derived from RNA transcripts. HTBI primers were employed in first-round RT-PCR, then a second-round multiplex PCR followed. Using its own MiXCR run on the multiplex PCR reads, TCRdb lists one record per CDR3 protein. The repertoire holds some 1.1 million distinct CDR3 sequences, 35% to 40% seen once, with around 10% in the top ten. A word on this clonotype: A clone one base away is much larger, so this may be a read error.

Exclusion covered patients with other autoimmune diseases or uncontrolled infections (as well as pregnancy or lactation). This sequence joins TRBV11-1 and TRBJ2-7, with TRBD2 matching over 10 bases. Sequenced: peripheral blood or thyroid tissue (not recorded which). This TCR was recovered from an adult man with Graves' hyperthyroidism. In DNA form, the CDR3 reads TGTGCCAGCAGCGTCGGGACTAGCGAGAGCTACGAGCAGTACTTC. It yields the protein CASSVGTSESYEQYF.